The 6 T cell receptor beta chains below all came from one sample that was sequenced in a study of blood T cells in healthy people across ages. A J-beta primer mix and a sample-barcoded 5' primer were used in a second PCR of roughly 7 to 12 cycles. One entry per CDR3 protein results from TCRdb running MiXCR on the 5' RACE reads. Of 650,000 to 700,000 distinct CDR3 sequences in the sample, 45% to 60% were seen once. Sequencing was done on a sample of blood. These receptors were collected from a woman older than 75 in good health.

In its sample, this clonotype was seen many times. This sequence joins TRBV28 and TRBJ1-5; the D gene is possibly TRBD1 (6 bases). This CDR3 is 15 amino acids long. The germline gives CDR1 MDHEN, CDR2 SYDVKM. V was trimmed by 6 bases and J by 2 bases, leaving 14 bases between them. In DNA, the CDR3 is TGTGCCAGCAGCCCCGTGGGGGCGGGCAATCAGCCCCAGCATTTT. Residues: CASSPVGAGNQPQHF.

The V call is TRBV7-9, the J call TRBJ1-2; 9 bases are shared with TRBD1. The V gene end was trimmed by 1 base and the J gene end by 5 bases; junction bases not matched to a gene: 5. This CDR3 comprises 15 residues. Germline assignment: CDR1 SEHNR and CDR2 FQNEAQ (reference sequence). The CDR3 sequence is CASSLDAGTGYGYTF. In DNA, the CDR3 is TGTGCCAGCAGCTTAGATGCCGGGACAGGGTATGGCTACACCTTC.

Remarks on this clonotype: At one of its ends the junction is not consistent with the germline gene, which may arise from a read error. In DNA form, the CDR3 reads TGTGCCAGCAGTGGGGGATCAGATGCGCAGTATTTT. Translated: CASSGGSDAQYF. This chain connects TRBV12-3 or TRBV12-4 to TRBJ2-3; D possibly matches TRBD1 or TRBD2 (5 bases each). There are 12 residues in the CDR3.

The table lists this clonotype with a few counts. The chain employs TRBV13 and TRBJ2-3; weak D call: TRBD2 (6 bases). Germline values: CDR1 PRHDT, CDR2 FYEKMQ (reference sequence). Trimming took off 4 bases at V and 2 bases at J, with 10 bases between the two ends. The CDR3 spans 14 residues. The CDR3 nucleotides are TGTGCCAGCAGCTCGGGACTTCCCACAGATACGCAGTATTTT. Its translation is CASSSGLPTDTQYF.

In its sample, this clonotype was seen many times. V is TRBV28 and J is TRBJ2-3, with TRBD1 matching over 7 bases. CDR1 is MDHEN and CDR2 is SYDVKM in the germline V gene. The V and J ends lost 5 bases and 1 base, in that order; junction bases with no gene match: 6. CDR3 length equals 15 residues. CDR3 in DNA: TGTGCCAGCAGTACGACAGGGTCTGGCACAGATACGCAGTATTTT. Translation: CASSTTGSGTDTQYF.

Details on this clonotype: A read error may explain this, as a much larger clone is one base away. The J gene is TRBJ2-1, the V gene TRBV5-1, with D possibly matching TRBD2 (5 bases). The J call may be mistaken, given a closer DNA end match to TRBJ2-7. The germline V gene has CDR1 SGHRS and CDR2 YFSETQ. The CDR3 extends over 15 amino acids. The CDR3 reads CASSWFSSSYNEQYF. The CDR3 nucleotides are TGCGCCAGCAGCTGGTTTTCTAGCTCCTACAATGAGCAGTACTTC.